This TCR beta chain appears in the sequencing data of a study of blood T cell repertoires in COVID-19. On the study more broadly: T cells, B-cell-depleted T cells, or PBMCs provided the cDNA or gDNA that served as material.

This CDR3 is 14 amino acids long. The V gene lost 5 bases and the J gene lost 4 bases, with 12 bases spanning the gap. Germline V gene sequence: CDR1 LGHDT, CDR2 YNNKEL (reference sequence). The authors' processing: Nucleated cell number was recorded as an estimate derived from reference gene primer amplification. The table came from immunoSEQ multiplex PCR; TCRdb's copy has only in-frame clones and leaves some out. V and J calls and clone size are given by that table; D and trimming were obtained from the DNA. Counted here are some 110,000 clones, roughly 91% occurring once; the ten biggest clones make up roughly 4.6%.

Sequenced input: peripheral blood. The chain links TRBV3-1 (or the pseudogene TRBV3-2) to TRBJ1-3; D is possibly TRBD1 (6 bases). The TCR sequence derives from a human donor in a cohort sampled during active COVID-19. Here the CDR3 reads CASSLTGIGNTIYF. Here the CDR3 DNA reads TGTGCCAGCAGCTTAACAGGGATCGGAAACACCATATATTTT.